This passage covers 25 T cell receptor beta chains from one sample sequenced in a study of blood T cell repertoires in COVID-19. Method: immunoSEQ multiplex PCR; TCRdb's copy keeps in-frame clones and lacks some. The table shows 250,000 to 300,000 clones, with 75% to 95% occurring only once. Sequencing was performed on PBMCs or T cells enriched from blood (not recorded which). The receptor set was obtained from a woman in her 30s who had recovered from COVID-19.

CDR3 in amino acids: CATSRQGADTDTQYF. DNA for the CDR3: TGTGCCACCAGCAGACAGGGGGCGGACACAGATACGCAGTATTTT. The J gene is TRBJ2-3, the V gene TRBV15, with 8 nucleotides matching TRBD1. The CDR3 loop spans 15 amino acids. The germline gives CDR1 LNHNV, CDR2 YYDKDF (reference sequence). Trimming removed 2 bases from V and 2 bases from J; junction bases left unmatched: 3.

The table lists this clone with a count of one. Other DNA sequences in the sample encode the same CDR3. The chain carries TRBV7-2 and TRBJ1-4, with 7 bases lining up with TRBD1. This CDR3 contains 15 residues. Germline values: CDR1 SGHTA, CDR2 FQGNSA. The V and J ends lost 1 base and 5 bases, in that order; junction bases with no gene match: 4. The CDR3 loop is CASSLGGQPNEKLFF. CDR3 DNA: TGTGCCAGCAGCTTAGGGGGACAGCCAAATGAAAAACTGTTTTTT.

The chain couples TRBV5-1 to TRBJ1-1, with TRBD1 matching 10 bases. The CDR3 is made up of 18 amino acids. The junction had 15 bases not matched to a gene; V was cut back by 7 bases and J by 0 bases. Germline lookup yields CDR1 SGHRS and CDR2 YFSETQ. This CDR3 reads CASVPGTGDRTMNTEAFF. As DNA, the CDR3 is TGCGCCAGCGTTCCCGGGACAGGGGATCGTACCATGAACACTGAAGCTTTCTTT.

The rearrangement uses TRBV30 and TRBJ1-1; D is perhaps TRBD1 (6 bases). Germline CDR1 is GTSNPN and CDR2 is SVGIG (reference sequence). The V end lost 4 bases, the J end lost 1 base, and 10 bases lay between the germline ends. The CDR3 runs 13 residues. The CDR3 sequence: CAWTLQGNTEAFF. DNA of the CDR3: TGTGCCTGGACCCTACAGGGGAACACTGAAGCTTTCTTT. Looking up the rest from reference TRBV30 and TRBJ1-1 gives the full variable domain: SQTIHQWPATLVQPVGSPLSLECTVEGTSNPNLYWYRQAAGRGLQLLFYSVGIGQISSEVPQNLSASRPQDRQFILSSKKLLLSDSGFYLCAWTLQGNTEAFFGQGTRLTVV.

The V call is TRBV5-8, the J call TRBJ2-7; 13 nucleotides agree with TRBD2. The CDR3 covers 15 residues. J was trimmed by 5 bases and V by 4 bases; bases with no gene match: 6. The germline gives CDR1 SGHTS, CDR2 YDEGEE. CDR3 nucleotide sequence: TGTGCCAGCAGCGTCGGGACTAGCGGGATCCACGAGCAGTACTTC. Its translation: CASSVGTSGIHEQYF. The full variable domain, with the rest looked up from reference TRBV5-8 and TRBJ2-7, is EAGVTQSPTHLIKTRGQQATLRCSPISGHTSVYWYQQALGLGLQFLLWYDEGEERNRGNFPPRFSGRQFPNYSSELNVNALELEDSALYLCASSVGTSGIHEQYFGPGTRLTVT.

A single count supports this clone. The rearrangement links TRBV30 to TRBJ2-7; 11 nucleotides agree with TRBD2. Trimming removed 5 bases from V and 3 bases from J; junction bases left unmatched: 6. CDR1 and CDR2 (germline): GTSNPN, SVGIG (reference sequence). The CDR3 is 14 residues long. Here the CDR3 DNA reads TGTGCCTGGGGTTTAGCGGGAGGGGGCTACGAGCAGTACTTC. It translates to CAWGLAGGGYEQYF.

This chain connects TRBV6-5 to TRBJ1-6; D might be TRBD1 (5 bases). Germline values: CDR1 MNHEY, CDR2 SVGAGI. The CDR3 length is 15 residues. V was cut by 2 bases and J by 5 bases, with 10 bases left in between. The CDR3 reads CASSYTGQNNSPLHF. In nucleotides, the CDR3 is TGTGCCAGCAGTTACACAGGCCAGAATAATTCACCCCTCCACTTT.

This rearrangement joins TRBV4-3 to TRBJ2-7; weak D call: TRBD1 (6 bases). V was trimmed by 5 bases and J by 6 bases, leaving 14 bases between them. This CDR3 has 13 amino acids. The germline gives CDR1 LGHNA, CDR2 YSLEER. Here the CDR3 reads CASSTGQGLEQYF. Written as DNA, the CDR3 is TGCGCCAGCAGCACTGGGCAGGGGCTCGAGCAGTACTTC.

The V and J genes are TRBV19 and TRBJ1-3; the D is unclear. Between the trimmed V and J ends, which lost 4 bases and 2 bases, there was a span of 12 bases. CDR1 and CDR2 from the germline V gene are LNHDA and SQIVND (reference sequence). The CDR3 runs to 15 residues. The CDR3 nucleotides are TGTGCCAGTAGTACCCTCGAGGAGCCTGGAAACACCATATATTTT. The encoded protein is CASSTLEEPGNTIYF.

This chain uses TRBV5-4 with TRBJ2-2; the match to TRBD2 covers 9 bases. Germline CDR1 SGHNT, CDR2 YYREEE (reference sequence). V was pared by 4 bases and J by 5 bases, with 6 bases of the junction left unmatched. This CDR3 region has 15 residues. DNA for the CDR3: TGTGCCAGCAGCCTTAGCGGGAGTATTACCGGGGAGCTGTTTTTT. Translating gives CASSLSGSITGELFF.

The gene calls are TRBV4-3 and TRBJ2-7; maybe TRBD1 (5 bases). Germline lookup yields CDR1 LGHNA and CDR2 YSLEER. V was clipped by 0 bases and J by 0 bases, with 12 bases between them. The CDR3 has 16 amino acids. CDR3 region: CASSQDLGDGSYEQYF. The CDR3 DNA reads as TGCGCCAGCAGCCAAGATTTAGGGGATGGCTCCTACGAGCAGTACTTC.

The DNA of the CDR3 is TGTGCCAGTGTGAACAGGGGGAACTATGGCTACACCTTC. This translates into CASVNRGNYGYTF. The V gene is TRBV19, the J gene TRBJ1-2; TRBD1 aligns across 8 bases. J lost 2 bases, V lost 8 bases, and 4 bases had no gene match. Germline V lookup: CDR1 LNHDA, CDR2 SQIVND (reference sequence). This CDR3 spans 13 amino acids.

The rearrangement links TRBV27 to TRBJ2-7, with D possibly TRBD2 on 6 matching bases. V shed 6 bases and J shed 1 base, with 16 bases lying between them. The CDR3 extends over 15 amino acids. Germline V CDR1 and CDR2: MNHEY, SMNVEV (reference sequence). The CDR3 spells CASSLGIAESYEQYF. The DNA of the CDR3 is TGTGCCAGCAGCCTCGGGATAGCGGAATCCTACGAGCAGTACTTC.

The chain employs TRBV30 and TRBJ2-3; no firm D call. The germline V gene has CDR1 GTSNPN and CDR2 SVGIG (reference sequence). The CDR3 has 15 residues. V lost 0 bases and J lost 4, with 14 bases in between. CDR3 in DNA: TGTGCCTGGAGTGTACTCTCCCGTGGAGCAGATACGCAGTATTTT. Its protein is CAWSVLSRGADTQYF.

V usage is TRBV29-1 and J usage is TRBJ2-5; 7 bases are shared with TRBD1. The CDR3 contains 13 residues. Germline CDR1 is SQVTM and CDR2 is ANQGSEA. Trimming at V came to 3 bases and at J to 1 base, leaving 2 bases not matched to a gene. CDR3 sequence reads: CSVEDRLQETQYF. CDR3 nucleotide sequence: TGCAGCGTTGAGGACAGGCTCCAAGAGACCCAGTACTTC.

V is TRBV5-1 and J is TRBJ2-3, with 12 bases that match TRBD2. The germline CDR1 and CDR2 sequences are SGHRS and YFSETQ. The length of the CDR3 is 19 residues. Losses at the gene ends were 0 bases for V and 1 base for J; bases not matched to a gene: 9. CDR3 region: CASSLVPLAGGVGTDTQYF. The CDR3 nucleotides are TGCGCCAGCAGCTTGGTCCCGCTAGCGGGAGGGGTGGGCACAGATACGCAGTATTTT.

V gene TRBV18 combines with J gene TRBJ2-5; no firm D call. V dropped 1 base and J dropped 4 bases, with 13 bases sitting between them. The germline CDR1 and CDR2 sequences are KGHSH and LQKENI. The CDR3 is 15 amino acids. For the CDR3, the DNA is TGTGCCAGCTCACCACTATCGCAGGATCGAGAGACCCAGTACTTC. As protein: CASSPLSQDRETQYF. Combining the CDR3 with reference TRBV18 and TRBJ2-5 gives the whole variable domain NAGVMQNPRHLVRRRGQEARLRCSPMKGHSHVYWYRQLPEEGLKFMVYLQKENIIDESGMPKERFSAEFPKEGPSILRIQQVVRGDSAAYFCASSPLSQDRETQYFGPGTRLLVL.

The chain carries TRBV7-2 and TRBJ1-5, with TRBD1 identical over 9 bases. This CDR3 comprises 16 residues. In germline, CDR1 is SGHTA, CDR2 FQGNSA. Trimming removed 5 bases from V and 5 bases from J; junction bases left unmatched: 10. CDR3 region: CASSQTGTGFHQPQHF. The CDR3 DNA is TGTGCCAGCAGCCAGACCGGGACAGGGTTTCATCAGCCCCAGCATTTT. The full variable domain, with the rest looked up from reference TRBV7-2 and TRBJ1-5, is GAGVSQSPSNKVTEKGKDVELRCDPISGHTALYWYRQSLGQGLEFLIYFQGNSAPDKSGLPSDRFSAERTGGSVSTLTIQRTQQEDSAVYLCASSQTGTGFHQPQHFGDGTRLSIL.

This clone showed up just a few times. The rearrangement links TRBV29-1 to TRBJ1-2; TRBD1 matches 8 bases. Per the germline V gene, CDR1 is SQVTM and CDR2 is ANQGSEA. J gave up 0 bases and V 6 bases, and 12 bases lay outside the gene matches. The CDR3 extends over 16 amino acids. The CDR3 region is CSVVRQGSSANYGYTF. The CDR3 DNA is TGCAGCGTAGTTAGACAGGGGAGTTCGGCTAACTATGGCTACACCTTC.

This clone was counted once. The rearrangement joins TRBV6-5 to TRBJ2-2; D is possibly TRBD2 (6 bases). Germline lookup yields CDR1 MNHEY and CDR2 SVGAGI. Trimming took 6 bases from V and 2 from J, leaving 13 bases between them. This CDR3 has 15 amino acids. DNA of the CDR3: TGTGCCAGCAGGGCCGGGACTTCAAACACCGGGGAGCTGTTTTTT. Encoded protein: CASRAGTSNTGELFF.

This clone was seen a single time. V and J are TRBV30 and TRBJ1-5, with a weak D call TRBD1 (5 bases). Trimming left V 1 base short and J 1 base short, with 8 bases between. CDR3 length: 14 residues. From germline, CDR1 is GTSNPN and CDR2 SVGIG (reference sequence). CDR3 sequence (DNA): TGTGCCTGGAGTGGGGGCTTGAGCAATCAGCCCCAGCATTTT. The encoded protein is CAWSGGLSNQPQHF.

The rearrangement uses TRBV30 and TRBJ1-2, with D unclear. This CDR3 is built from 13 residues. Germline CDR1 reads GTSNPN; CDR2 reads SVGIG (reference sequence). Trimming cost V 3 bases and J 4 bases, with 12 bases left between them. The CDR3 reads CAWSRGLLYGYTF. The CDR3 region has the DNA TGTGCCTGGAGCCGCGGGTTACTCTATGGCTACACCTTC.

V gene TRBV19 combines with J gene TRBJ2-1; 8 nucleotides line up with TRBD2. Germline CDR1 and CDR2: LNHDA and SQIVND (reference sequence). With V trimmed by 1 base and J by 5 bases, 1 base remained unmatched. This CDR3 region has 14 residues. CDR3 nucleotide sequence: TGTGCCAGTAGTATAGCGGGAGGGGACAATGAGCAGTTCTTC. This gives the protein CASSIAGGDNEQFF.

V and J are TRBV24-1 and TRBJ1-5, with 7 positions matching TRBD1. The CDR3 is 16 residues long. V lost 3 bases, J lost 4 bases, and 8 bases stayed unmatched. The germline V gene encodes CDR1 KGHDR and CDR2 SFDVKD. CDR3 coding DNA: TGTGCCACCAGTGATCCACGGGACAGCGCGAATCAGCCCCAGCATTTT. Translated, it gives CATSDPRDSANQPQHF.

This rearrangement joins TRBV19 to TRBJ2-6, with 10 bases lining up with TRBD1. Germline trimming cut 3 bases from V and 0 bases from J; bases unmatched to any gene: 8. Looked up from germline, CDR1 is LNHDA and CDR2 is SQIVND (reference sequence). There are 19 residues in the CDR3. CDR3 coding DNA: TGTGCCAGTAGTATCGAGGGGACAGGGGCCTTCTCTGGGGCCAACGTCCTGACTTTC. Its translation is CASSIEGTGAFSGANVLTF.